This is a list of T cell receptor beta chains from one sample in a study of blood T cell repertoires in COVID-19. The assay was immunoSEQ multiplex PCR, and TCRdb's table has in-frame clones only and misses some. The table includes tens of thousands of clones, 70% to 90% detected once. The sequencing input was peripheral blood. The receptors come from a man aged 65 to 85 with acute or convalescent COVID-19. CDR3s include the opening cysteine and the closing phenylalanine or tryptophan. Each record gives: D gene, V gene, J gene, clone size, CDR3 DNA, CDR3 protein. A D gene is named only where the DNA matches it firmly. Not every row has a clone size; where given, it reads once, few, many or a size class.

TRBD1	TRBV6-5	TRBJ1-2	.	TGTGCCAGCAGTCCTGGACAGGGGGCTGTCTACACCTTC	CASSPGQGAVYTF
.	TRBV6-6	TRBJ2-1	.	TGTGCCAGCGGCCGGGGGAATGAGCAGTTCTTC	CASGRGNEQFF
.	TRBV28	TRBJ2-5	.	TGTGCCAGCCAATCGGTACAAGAGACCCAGTACTTC	CASQSVQETQYF
.	TRBV6-1	TRBJ1-2	.	TGTGCCAGCAGTGATATTTTACAGGGCTATGGCTACACCTTC	CASSDILQGYGYTF
.	TRBV14	TRBJ1-3	.	TGTGCCAGCAGCCAAGATGGTACGGTCTCCGGAAACACCATATATTTT	CASSQDGTVSGNTIYF
TRBD1	TRBV5-8	TRBJ1-5	.	TGTGCCAGCAGCTCTTGGACAGGGAATCAGCCCCAGCATTTT	CASSSWTGNQPQHF
TRBD2	TRBV6-5	TRBJ2-1	.	TGTGCCAGCGGGGAGGGGTACAATGAGCAGTTCTTC	CASGEGYNEQFF
TRBD1	TRBV5-6	TRBJ1-6	.	TGTGCCAGCAGCGGGGACAGGGGGCTTTTTTCACCCCTCCACTTT	CASSGDRGLFSPLHF
TRBD1	TRBV6-5	TRBJ2-6	.	TGTGCCAGCAGTTACGGGACAGGCGGTGGGGCCAACGTCCTGACTTTC	CASSYGTGGGANVLTF
.	TRBV3-1/TRBV3-2	TRBJ1-5	.	TGTGCCAGCAGCCAAGATATGGCAGGGGGCAATCAGCCCCAGCATTTT	CASSQDMAGGNQPQHF
TRBD2	TRBV19	TRBJ2-3	.	TGTGCCAGTAGCTCGGGAGGGCGTCGGACAGATACGCAGTATTTT	CASSSGGRRTDTQYF
.	TRBV27	TRBJ2-7	.	TGTGCCAGCATCTCCCCCTCCTACGAGCAGTACTTC	CASISPSYEQYF
TRBD1	TRBV6-6	TRBJ2-7	few	TGTGCCAGCAGTCGATCTGGGACAGGGGTCTACGAGCAGTACTTC	CASSRSGTGVYEQYF
.	TRBV3-1/TRBV3-2	TRBJ1-5	.	TGTGCCAGCAGCCAAGGTCCCTCTCGGCCCCAGCATTTT	CASSQGPSRPQHF
TRBD2	TRBV9	TRBJ2-3	.	TGTGCCAGCAGCGTAGGGTTAGCGGGCTTCAAAGATACGCAGTATTTT	CASSVGLAGFKDTQYF
TRBD2	TRBV7-2	TRBJ2-3	few	TGTGCCAGCAGCCTACGAGAACTAGCGGGGCCAGATACGCAGTATTTT	CASSLRELAGPDTQYF
TRBD1	TRBV5-1	TRBJ2-7	.	TGCGCCAGCAGCCCGACAGGGTACGAGCAGTACTTC	CASSPTGYEQYF
.	TRBV25-1	TRBJ2-2	.	TGTGCCAGCAATCAAGGGGGGACAGCGTCCGGGGAGCTGTTTTTT	CASNQGGTASGELFF
.	TRBV3-1/TRBV3-2	TRBJ1-1	.	TGTGCCAGCAGCCACCTTGGACAGATAAACACTGAAGCTTTCTTT	CASSHLGQINTEAFF
.	TRBV19	TRBJ2-3	.	TGTGCCAGTAGTATAGTTGGGAGTGATACGCAGTATTTT	CASSIVGSDTQYF
TRBD2	TRBV14	TRBJ2-7	.	TGTGCCAGCAGCCAATTCGGACTAGCGAGCTCCTACGAGCAGTACTTC	CASSQFGLASSYEQYF
.	TRBV28	TRBJ1-1	once	TGTGCCACCGGCGGTCTCTTCACTGAAGCTTTCTTT	CATGGLFTEAFF
.	TRBV18	TRBJ1-3	.	TGTGCCAGCTTCAAAGGAGGTGGAAACACCATATATTTT	CASFKGGGNTIYF
TRBD1	TRBV4-1	TRBJ2-1	.	TGCGCCAGCACTCCGGGACAGGAGTCCTACAATGAGCAGTTCTTC	CASTPGQESYNEQFF
.	TRBV27	TRBJ2-1	.	TGTGCCAGCAGTTTAGGGGCAGGGGCGGCTTCCTACAATGAGCAGTTCTTC	CASSLGAGAASYNEQFF